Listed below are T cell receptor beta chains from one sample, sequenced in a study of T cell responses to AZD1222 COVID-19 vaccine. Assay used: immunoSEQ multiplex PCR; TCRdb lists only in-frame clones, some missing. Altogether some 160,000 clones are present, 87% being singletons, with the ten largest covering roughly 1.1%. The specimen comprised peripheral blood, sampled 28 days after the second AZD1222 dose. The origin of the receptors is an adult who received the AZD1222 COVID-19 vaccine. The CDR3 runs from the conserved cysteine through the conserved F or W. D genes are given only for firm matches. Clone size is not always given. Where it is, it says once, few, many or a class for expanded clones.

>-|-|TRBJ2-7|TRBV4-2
CASSQLQGSEQYF
TGTGCCAGCAGCCAATTACAGGGTTCCGAGCAGTACTTC
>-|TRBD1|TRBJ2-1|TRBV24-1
CATSESGQGRDEQFF
TGTGCCACCAGTGAGTCGGGACAGGGTCGGGATGAGCAGTTCTTC
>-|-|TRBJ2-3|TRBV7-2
CASSNPVTDTQYF
TGTGCCAGCAGCAATCCTGTAACGGATACGCAGTATTTT
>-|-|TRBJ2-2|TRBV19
CASSNRDRSNTGELFF
TGTGCCAGTAGTAATCGCGACAGGTCGAACACCGGGGAGCTGTTTTTT
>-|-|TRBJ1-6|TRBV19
CASSISGRGFYNSPLHF
TGTGCCAGTAGTATCTCAGGAAGGGGGTTTTATAATTCACCCCTCCACTTT
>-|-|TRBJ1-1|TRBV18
CASSPAGLNTEAFF
TGTGCCAGCTCACCGGCAGGGCTAAACACTGAAGCTTTCTTT
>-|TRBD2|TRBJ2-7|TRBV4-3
CASSQDGAGEPREQYF
TGCGCCAGCAGCCAAGATGGGGCGGGGGAGCCGCGGGAGCAGTACTTC
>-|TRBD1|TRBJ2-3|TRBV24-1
CATSGSGGTGVITDTQYF
TGTGCCACCAGTGGCTCGGGGGGGACAGGGGTTATCACAGATACGCAGTATTTT
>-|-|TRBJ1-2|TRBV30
CAWRRGGGTPGGYTF
TGTGCCTGGAGGAGAGGTGGGGGGACACCGGGTGGCTACACCTTC
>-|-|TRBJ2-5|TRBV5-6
CASSPSGYQETQYF
TGTGCCAGCAGCCCCTCTGGGTACCAAGAGACCCAGTACTTC
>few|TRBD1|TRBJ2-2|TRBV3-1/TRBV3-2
CASRGTGVAGELFF
TGTGCCAGCCGGGGGACAGGGGTGGCCGGGGAGCTGTTTTTT
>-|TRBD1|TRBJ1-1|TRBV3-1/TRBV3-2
CASSQGQGDTEAFF
TGTGCCAGCAGCCAAGGTCAGGGGGACACTGAAGCTTTCTTT
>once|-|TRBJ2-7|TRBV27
CASSSGDSYEQYF
TGTGCCAGCAGTTCGGGGGACTCCTACGAGCAGTACTTC
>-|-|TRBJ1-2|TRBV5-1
CASSLAVGGNYGYTF
TGCGCCAGCAGCTTGGCCGTCGGGGGGAACTATGGCTACACCTTC
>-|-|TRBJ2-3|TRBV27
CASSLGLSTDTQYF
TGTGCCAGCAGTTTGGGACTCAGCACAGATACGCAGTATTTT
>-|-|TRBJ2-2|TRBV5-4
CASSPEIHTGELFF
TGTGCCAGCAGCCCAGAGATACACACCGGGGAGCTGTTTTTT
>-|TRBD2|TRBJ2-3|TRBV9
CASSVGRGGPDTQYF
TGTGCCAGCAGCGTAGGGCGGGGGGGCCCAGATACGCAGTATTTT
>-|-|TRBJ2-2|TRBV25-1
CASSESSDTGELFF
TGTGCCAGCAGTGAATCGAGTGACACCGGGGAGCTGTTTTTT
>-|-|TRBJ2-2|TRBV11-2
CASSLQPSGGELFF
TGTGCCAGCAGCTTGCAGCCTTCGGGCGGGGAGCTGTTTTTT
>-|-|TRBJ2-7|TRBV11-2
CASSLDNIGYEQYF
TGTGCCAGCAGCTTAGATAATATTGGGTACGAGCAGTACTTC
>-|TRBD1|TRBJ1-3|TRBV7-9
CASSPTGYTIYF
TGTGCCAGCAGCCCGACAGGGTACACCATATATTTT
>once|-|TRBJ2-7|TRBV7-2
CASSLARGAVEQYF
TGTGCCAGCAGCTTAGCCCGGGGCGCCGTCGAGCAGTACTTC
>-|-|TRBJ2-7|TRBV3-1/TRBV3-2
CASSPGIQVFNEQYF
TGTGCCAGCAGCCCTGGGATACAGGTCTTCAACGAGCAGTACTTC
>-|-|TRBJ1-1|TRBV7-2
CASSKTVMNTEAFF
TGTGCCAGCAGCAAGACAGTCATGAACACTGAAGCTTTCTTT
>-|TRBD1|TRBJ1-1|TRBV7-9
CASSLGQGNTEAFF
TGTGCCAGCAGCTTGGGACAGGGGAACACTGAAGCTTTCTTT
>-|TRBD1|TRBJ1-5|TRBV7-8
CATTTEGAGTGYQPQHF
TGTGCCACGACTACGGAGGGCGCCGGGACAGGGTATCAGCCCCAGCATTTT
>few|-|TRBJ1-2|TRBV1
CTSSQDQYGTGDYGYTF
TGCACCAGCAGCCAAGATCAGTATGGGACGGGAGACTATGGCTACACCTTC
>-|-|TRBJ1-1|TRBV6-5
CASSYSEGGNTEAFF
TGTGCCAGCAGTTACTCGGAGGGGGGGAACACTGAAGCTTTCTTT
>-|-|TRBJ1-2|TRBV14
CASSQTGLGYGYTF
TGTGCCAGCAGCCAGACAGGCCTAGGCTATGGCTACACCTTC
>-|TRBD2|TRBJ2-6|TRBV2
CASSDQRLASGANVLTF
TGTGCCAGCAGTGACCAGAGACTAGCGTCTGGGGCCAACGTCCTGACTTTC
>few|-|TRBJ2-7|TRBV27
CASSLSGSSYEQYF
TGTGCCAGCAGTTTATCGGGGTCCTCCTACGAGCAGTACTTC
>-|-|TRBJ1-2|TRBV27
CASSLSGNVNYGYTF
TGTGCCAGCAGTTTGAGTGGGAATGTCAACTATGGCTACACCTTC
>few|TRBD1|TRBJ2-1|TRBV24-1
CATSDGTGKNEQFF
TGTGCCACCAGTGATGGGACAGGGAAGAATGAGCAGTTCTTC
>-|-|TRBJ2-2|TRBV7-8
CASSLEGLSGELFF
TGTGCCAGCAGCTTAGAGGGACTCTCCGGGGAGCTGTTTTTT
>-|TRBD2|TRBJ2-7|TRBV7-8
CASSLDQGEGSGVFYEQYF
TGTGCCAGCAGCTTGGATCAAGGAGAGGGTAGCGGGGTTTTTTACGAGCAGTACTTC
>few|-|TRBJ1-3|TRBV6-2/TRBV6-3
CASSYLAVYSGNTIYF
TGTGCCAGCAGTTACCTGGCCGTCTACTCTGGAAACACCATATATTTT
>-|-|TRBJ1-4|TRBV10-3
CAISAGGAGGEKLFF
TGTGCCATCAGTGCGGGAGGGGCAGGTGGTGAAAAACTGTTTTTT
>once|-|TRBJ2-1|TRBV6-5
CASSYGSVEQFF
TGTGCCAGCAGTTACGGGTCGGTTGAGCAGTTCTTC
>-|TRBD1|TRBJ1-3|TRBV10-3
CAIGPDRGYSGNTIYF
TGTGCCATCGGACCAGACAGGGGATACTCTGGAAACACCATATATTTT
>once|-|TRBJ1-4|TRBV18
CASSGRADEKLFF
TGTGCCAGCTCGGGCAGGGCGGATGAAAAACTGTTTTTT
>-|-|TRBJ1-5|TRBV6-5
CASSYSSGVSNQPQHF
TGTGCCAGCAGTTACTCGAGCGGGGTTAGCAATCAGCCCCAGCATTTT
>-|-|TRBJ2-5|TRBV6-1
CASSEQETQYF
TGTGCCAGCAGTGAACAAGAGACCCAGTACTTC
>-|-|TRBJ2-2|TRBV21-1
CASSNRTSGWELFF
TGTGCCAGCAGCAACCGGACATCGGGCTGGGAGCTGTTTTTT
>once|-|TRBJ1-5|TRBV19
CASSMVSSNQPQHF
TGTGCCAGTAGTATGGTTAGTAGCAATCAGCCCCAGCATTTT
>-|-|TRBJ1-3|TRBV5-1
CASSTGTHGNTIYF
TGCGCCAGCAGCACCGGGACACATGGAAACACCATATATTTT
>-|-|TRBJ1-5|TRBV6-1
CASSDLGNNQPQHF
TGTGCCAGCAGTGATCTGGGGAACAATCAGCCCCAGCATTTT
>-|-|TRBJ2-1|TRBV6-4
CASSDPPGVNEQFF
TGTGCCAGCAGTGACCCCCCCGGGGTCAATGAGCAGTTCTTC
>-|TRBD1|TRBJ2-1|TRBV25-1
CASSYGTGHYNEQFF
TGTGCCAGCAGTTACGGGACAGGGCACTACAATGAGCAGTTCTTC
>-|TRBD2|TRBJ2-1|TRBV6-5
CASSYPTSGGDNEQFF
TGTGCCAGCAGTTATCCGACTAGCGGGGGGGACAATGAGCAGTTCTTC
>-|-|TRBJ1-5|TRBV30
CAWSTSSNQPQHF
TGTGCCTGGAGTACGTCTTCAAATCAGCCCCAGCATTTT
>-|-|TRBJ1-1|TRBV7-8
CASSLAAGFNKAFF
TGTGCCAGCAGCTTAGCTGCAGGGTTCAATAAAGCTTTCTTT
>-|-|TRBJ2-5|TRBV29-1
CSAQKYQETQYF
TGCAGCGCTCAGAAGTACCAAGAGACCCAGTACTTC
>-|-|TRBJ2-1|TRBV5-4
CASSATLAPQYNEQFF
TGTGCCAGCAGCGCAACACTAGCACCTCAATACAATGAGCAGTTCTTC
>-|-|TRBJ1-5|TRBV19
CASRGTYNQPQHF
TGTGCCAGTAGAGGGACTTACAATCAGCCCCAGCATTTT